A selection of T cell receptor beta chains follows, all from one sample in a study of shared clonotypes between healthy human individuals. Generated by immunoSEQ multiplex PCR, the TCRdb table keeps only in-frame clones and is missing some. Found here are some 510,000 clones, 79% of them singletons; the top ten hold 10% to 15%. The sample was PBMCs. The origin of the receptors is a middle-aged woman in good health. Some clones in this sample may be carry-over from other donors' samples. The CDR3 runs from the conserved cysteine through the conserved F or W. The D gene is left open where the match is weak. Not all rows give a size; the values are once, few, many and, for expanded clones, a class.

v_call	j_call	clone_size	d_call	cdr3_nt	cdr3_aa
TRBV6-6	TRBJ2-7	NA	TRBD1	TGTGCCAGCAGTTCCCTTAACAGGGGGCCCTCCTACGAGCAGTACTTC	CASSSLNRGPSYEQYF
TRBV28	TRBJ2-5	NA	TRBD2	TGTGCCAGCAGTTCCCCTAGCGGCCCAACTAAAGAGACCCAGTACTTC	CASSSPSGPTKETQYF
TRBV7-8	TRBJ1-3	few	NA	TGTGCCAGCAGTAGGCCGCCTAGCAGCACCATATATTTT	CASSRPPSSTIYF
TRBV9	TRBJ2-5	NA	TRBD2	TGTGCCAGCAGCGTAGGGGCACTAGCGGGAGCTGAGACCCAGTACTTC	CASSVGALAGAETQYF
TRBV23-1	TRBJ2-7	NA	NA	TGCGCCAGCAGTCAATCCGGGTCGGGGAACTACGAGCAGTACTTC	CASSQSGSGNYEQYF
TRBV28	TRBJ1-2	many	NA	TGTGCCAGCAGAAGCTCGGGACTTTATGGCTACACCTTC	CASRSSGLYGYTF
TRBV7-9	TRBJ2-1	few	TRBD2	TGTGCCAGCAGCCAGAGACCGGGACTAGCGCCAGAGCAGTTCTTC	CASSQRPGLAPEQFF
TRBV5-1	TRBJ2-7	NA	NA	TGCGCCAGCAGACTTCAGAGCCGCTACGAGCAGTACTTC	CASRLQSRYEQYF
TRBV7-8	TRBJ2-7	NA	NA	TGTGCCAGCAGCTTAGGGGCCTACGAGCAGTACTTC	CASSLGAYEQYF
TRBV21-1	TRBJ2-7	NA	NA	TGTGCCAGCAGCAAAGGCGGGCCCTACAGAGGGGGGACACATTCCTACGAGCAGTACTTC	CASSKGGPYRGGTHSYEQYF
TRBV4-2	TRBJ1-2	NA	NA	TGTGCCAGCAGCCAAGCGAATAGCTATGGCTACACCTTC	CASSQANSYGYTF
TRBV6-5	TRBJ2-7	NA	NA	TGTGCCAGCAGTTCCCCGTTGAAAGAGCAGTACTTC	CASSSPLKEQYF
TRBV6-1	TRBJ2-3	once	TRBD2	TGTGCCAGCACGGGACTAGTTGGCACAGATACGCAGTATTTT	CASTGLVGTDTQYF
TRBV28	TRBJ1-4	NA	NA	TGTGCCAGCAGCTCCCTAGGGGGTGCTAATGAAAAACTGTTTTTT	CASSSLGGANEKLFF
TRBV7-2	TRBJ1-1	few	TRBD1	TGTGCCAGCAGCTTAGCGACAGGGAGGACTGAAGCTTTCTTT	CASSLATGRTEAFF
TRBV7-2	TRBJ2-1	NA	TRBD2	TGTGCCAGCAGTAATCGGCCTAGCGGGACCCATGAGCAGTTCTTC	CASSNRPSGTHEQFF
TRBV7-9	TRBJ1-1	NA	NA	TGTGCCAGCAGCCTCCCCGGGGGAGGGACTGAAGCTTTCTTT	CASSLPGGGTEAFF
TRBV11-3	TRBJ2-1	NA	NA	TGTGCCAGCAGCTCCCTTACGGCGTACACCTCTTACAATGAGCAGTTCTTC	CASSSLTAYTSYNEQFF
TRBV28	TRBJ2-5	NA	NA	TGTGCCAGCAGTTTAAACCTAAGGGCGAAGGAAGAGACCCAGTACTTC	CASSLNLRAKEETQYF
TRBV2	TRBJ1-4	NA	NA	TGTGCCAGCAGCCGACAAACACCGTTGCAGTTTTTT	CASSRQTPLQFF
TRBV7-9	TRBJ2-1	NA	TRBD1	TGTGCCAGCAGCTTAGCCGGGACAGGAGACAATGAGCAGTTCTTC	CASSLAGTGDNEQFF
TRBV28	TRBJ2-3	NA	NA	TGTGCCAGCAGTTATCTAGCTGAAAGCACAGATACGCAGTATTTT	CASSYLAESTDTQYF